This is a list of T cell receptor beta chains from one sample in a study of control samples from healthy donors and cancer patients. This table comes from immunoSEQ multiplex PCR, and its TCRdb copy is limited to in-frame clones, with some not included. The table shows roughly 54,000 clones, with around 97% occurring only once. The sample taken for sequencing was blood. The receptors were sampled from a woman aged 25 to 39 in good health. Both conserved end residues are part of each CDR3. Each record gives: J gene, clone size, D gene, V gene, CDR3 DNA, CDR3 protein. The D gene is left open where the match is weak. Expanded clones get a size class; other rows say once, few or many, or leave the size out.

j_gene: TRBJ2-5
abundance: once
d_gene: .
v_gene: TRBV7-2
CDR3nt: TGTGCCAGCAGTCCTCAAGAGACCCAGTACTTC
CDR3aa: CASSPQETQYF

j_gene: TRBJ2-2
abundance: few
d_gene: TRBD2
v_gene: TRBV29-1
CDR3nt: TGCAGCGCGCGGGAGGGGGAGGGCGGGGAGCTGTTTTTT
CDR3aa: CSAREGEGGELFF

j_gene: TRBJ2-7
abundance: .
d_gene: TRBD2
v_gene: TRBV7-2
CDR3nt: TGTGCCAGCACCTTCAAAGCCGGGACTAGCTATCACGAGCAGTACTTC
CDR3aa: CASTFKAGTSYHEQYF

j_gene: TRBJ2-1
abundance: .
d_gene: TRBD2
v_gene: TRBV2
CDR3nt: TGTGCCAGCAGCGGTAGCGGGAGATTGGGTAATGAGCAGTTCTTC
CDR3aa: CASSGSGRLGNEQFF

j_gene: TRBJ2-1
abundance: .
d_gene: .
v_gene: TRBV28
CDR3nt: TGTGCCAGCAGTTTCCGGGCCCCCCATGAGCAGTTCTTC
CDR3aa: CASSFRAPHEQFF

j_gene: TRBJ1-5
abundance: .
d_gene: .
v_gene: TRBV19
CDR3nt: TGTGCCAGTAGTATAGTTGCGGGGGCTGGCAATCAGCCCCAGCATTTT
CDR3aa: CASSIVAGAGNQPQHF

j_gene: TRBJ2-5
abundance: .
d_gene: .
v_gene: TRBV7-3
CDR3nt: TGTGCCAGCAGCTTAACTGGGGAGAAGACCCAGTACTTC
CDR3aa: CASSLTGEKTQYF

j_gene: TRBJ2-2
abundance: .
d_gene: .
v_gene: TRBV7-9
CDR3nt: TGTGCCAGCCATTCCCTCCGTGTGGGGTTGTCGAACACCGGGGAGCTGTTTTTT
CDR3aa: CASHSLRVGLSNTGELFF

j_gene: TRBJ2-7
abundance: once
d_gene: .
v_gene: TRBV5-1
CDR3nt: TGCGCCAGCAGCTTGGCCCACGGACCCTACGAGCAGTACTTC
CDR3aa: CASSLAHGPYEQYF

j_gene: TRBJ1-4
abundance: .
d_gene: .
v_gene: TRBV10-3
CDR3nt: TGTGCCATCAGTGAGTTCCGTAATGAAAAACTGTTTTTT
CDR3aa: CAISEFRNEKLFF

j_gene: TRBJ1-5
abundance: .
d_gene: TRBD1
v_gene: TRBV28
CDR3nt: TGTGCCAGCAGTTCCTTCGACAGGGTATTTGAGAATCAGCCCCAGCATTTT
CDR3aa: CASSSFDRVFENQPQHF

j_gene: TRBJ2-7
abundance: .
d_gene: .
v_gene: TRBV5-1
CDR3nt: TGCGCCAGCAGCTTGGCGAGCGGGCCCCCATACGAGCAGTACTTC
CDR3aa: CASSLASGPPYEQYF

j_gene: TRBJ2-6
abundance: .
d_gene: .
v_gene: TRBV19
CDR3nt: TGTGCCAGTATTGTGAGCTCTGGGGCCAACGTCCTGACTTTC
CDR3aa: CASIVSSGANVLTF

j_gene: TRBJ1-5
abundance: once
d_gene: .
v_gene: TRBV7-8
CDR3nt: TGTGCCAGCAGCTTAGGAGGAGGTTACAATCAGCCCCAGCATTTT
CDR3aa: CASSLGGGYNQPQHF

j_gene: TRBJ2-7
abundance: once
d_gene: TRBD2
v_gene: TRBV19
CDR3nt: TGTGCCAGTAGTATTTATAGCGGGAGCATCTACGAGCAGTACTTC
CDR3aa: CASSIYSGSIYEQYF

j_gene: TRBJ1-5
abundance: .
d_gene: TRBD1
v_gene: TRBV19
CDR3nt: TGTGCCAGTAGTACCACAGGGACAGCCCGGTCTCAGCCCCAGCATTTT
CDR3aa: CASSTTGTARSQPQHF

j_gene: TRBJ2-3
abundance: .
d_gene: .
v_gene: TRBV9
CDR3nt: TGTGCCAGCAGCCCTCGGACCAAGAGAGATACGCAGTATTTT
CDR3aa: CASSPRTKRDTQYF

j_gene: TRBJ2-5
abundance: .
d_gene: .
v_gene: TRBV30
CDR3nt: TGTGCCTGGAGCACAGTCCGGGCGGGGCAAGAGACCCAGTACTTC
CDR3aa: CAWSTVRAGQETQYF

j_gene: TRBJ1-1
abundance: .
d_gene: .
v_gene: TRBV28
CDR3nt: TGTGCCAGCAAGGATGGGGGGAACACTGAAGCTTTCTTT
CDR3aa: CASKDGGNTEAFF

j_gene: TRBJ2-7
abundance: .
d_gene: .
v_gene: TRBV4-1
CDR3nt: TGCGCCAGCACCCCGGGCCAGGGGACCTACGAGCAGTACTTC
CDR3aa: CASTPGQGTYEQYF